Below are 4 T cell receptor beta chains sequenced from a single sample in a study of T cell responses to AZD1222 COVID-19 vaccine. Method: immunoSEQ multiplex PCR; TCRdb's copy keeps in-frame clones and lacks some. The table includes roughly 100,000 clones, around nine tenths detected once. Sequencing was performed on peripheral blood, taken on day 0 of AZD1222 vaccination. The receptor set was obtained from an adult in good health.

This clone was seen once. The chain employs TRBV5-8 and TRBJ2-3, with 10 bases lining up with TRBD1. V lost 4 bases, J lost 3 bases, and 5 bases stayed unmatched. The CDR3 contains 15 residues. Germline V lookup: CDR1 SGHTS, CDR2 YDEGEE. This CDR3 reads CASSPGDRGTDTQYF. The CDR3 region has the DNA TGTGCCAGCAGCCCAGGGGACAGGGGAACAGATACGCAGTATTTT.

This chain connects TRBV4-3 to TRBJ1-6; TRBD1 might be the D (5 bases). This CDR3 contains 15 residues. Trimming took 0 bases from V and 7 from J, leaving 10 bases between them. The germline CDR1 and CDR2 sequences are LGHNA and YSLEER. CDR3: CASSQDRGINSPLHF. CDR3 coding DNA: TGCGCCAGCAGCCAAGACCGGGGGATCAATTCACCCCTCCACTTT.

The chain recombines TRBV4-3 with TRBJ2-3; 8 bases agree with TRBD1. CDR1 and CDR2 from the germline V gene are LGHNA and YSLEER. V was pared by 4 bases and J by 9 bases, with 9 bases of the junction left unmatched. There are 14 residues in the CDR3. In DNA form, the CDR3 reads TGCGCCAGCAGCCTAGGGCAGGGGGCACGAACGCAGTATTTT. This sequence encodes CASSLGQGARTQYF.

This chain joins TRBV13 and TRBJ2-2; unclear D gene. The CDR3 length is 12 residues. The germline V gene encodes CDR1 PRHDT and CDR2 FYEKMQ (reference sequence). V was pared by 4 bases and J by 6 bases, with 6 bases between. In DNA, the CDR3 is TGTGCCAGCAGCTCTACTGCCGGGGAGCTGTTTTTT. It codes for CASSSTAGELFF.